This T cell receptor beta chain comes out of a study of OX40 agonist ivuxolimab in advanced cancers. Study-level background: An agonistic human IgG2 monoclonal antibody against OX40 (CD134) was given.

This clone was seen a handful of times. Its target is unknown. Sampled blood was obtained at baseline, cycle 4 day 1, and cycle 7 day 1. The repertoire was sequenced with immunoSEQ multiplex PCR; TCRdb's copy has only in-frame clones and lacks some. The data contain approximately 60,000 clones, around three quarters of them seen just once; the ten biggest clones take up 5% to 7.5%. This CDR3 has 15 residues. V gave up 4 bases and J gave up 3 bases; unmatched junction bases: 6. The germline V gene encodes CDR1 MNHEY and CDR2 SMNVEV (reference sequence). Study-level findings and limits: Low clonal expansion, among the lowest seen, marked partial responders at 0.1-3.0 mg/kg.

The sequence was collected from an adult with an advanced solid tumor such as melanoma, head and neck, liver or kidney cancer. The chain combines TRBV27 with TRBJ2-1, with 7 bases that match TRBD2. The input for sequencing was CD4+ or CD8+ T cells sorted from blood, taken in a trial of the OX40 agonist ivuxolimab. The CDR3 nucleotides read TGTGCCAGCAGTTCAGGGAGCGGGATCTACAATGAGCAGTTCTTC. Its protein is CASSSGSGIYNEQFF.